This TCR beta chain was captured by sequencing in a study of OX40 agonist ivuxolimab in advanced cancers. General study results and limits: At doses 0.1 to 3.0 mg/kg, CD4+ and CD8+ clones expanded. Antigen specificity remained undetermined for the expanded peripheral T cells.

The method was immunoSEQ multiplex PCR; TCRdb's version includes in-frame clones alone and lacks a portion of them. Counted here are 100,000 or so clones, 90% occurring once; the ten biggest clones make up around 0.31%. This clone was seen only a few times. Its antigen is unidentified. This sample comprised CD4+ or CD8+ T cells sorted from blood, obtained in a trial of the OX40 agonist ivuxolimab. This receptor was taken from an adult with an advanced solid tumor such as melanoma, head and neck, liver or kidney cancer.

CDR3 in amino acids: CASSFSGITDTQYF. In DNA, the CDR3 is TGTGCCAGCAGCTTTTCGGGAATCACAGATACGCAGTATTTT. V usage is TRBV7-8 and J usage is TRBJ2-3; tentatively, D is TRBD2 (5 bases). The V end was cut by 3 bases, the J end by 2 bases, with 9 bases between. Germline CDR1 is SGHVS and CDR2 is FQNEAQ. CDR3 size: 14 residues.